The clone carrying this TCR beta chain was observed a single time. Its antigen is not identified. These data belong to a study of OX40 agonist ivuxolimab in advanced cancers. Deletions cut 3 bases from V and 1 base from J, with 9 bases between. The CDR3 contains 14 residues. The germline gives CDR1 SGHAT, CDR2 FQNNGV. Only in-frame clones appear in the TCRdb table, and some are missing; sequencing was by immunoSEQ multiplex PCR. Here the sample spans more than 35,000 clones, 84% being singletons. Notes on the study in general: It was also the case that some nonresponders had low normalized T-cell clonal expansion.

Autoimmune disease history or systemic immunosuppression was exclusionary. The V gene is TRBV11-2, the J gene TRBJ2-5; D ambiguous. This TCR derives from an adult with an advanced solid tumor such as melanoma, head and neck, liver or kidney cancer. The source was CD4+ or CD8+ T cells sorted from blood, collected in a trial of the OX40 agonist ivuxolimab. The CDR3 sequence is CASSFRAAQETQYF. DNA of the CDR3: TGTGCCAGCAGCTTCAGAGCAGCCCAAGAGACCCAGTACTTC.